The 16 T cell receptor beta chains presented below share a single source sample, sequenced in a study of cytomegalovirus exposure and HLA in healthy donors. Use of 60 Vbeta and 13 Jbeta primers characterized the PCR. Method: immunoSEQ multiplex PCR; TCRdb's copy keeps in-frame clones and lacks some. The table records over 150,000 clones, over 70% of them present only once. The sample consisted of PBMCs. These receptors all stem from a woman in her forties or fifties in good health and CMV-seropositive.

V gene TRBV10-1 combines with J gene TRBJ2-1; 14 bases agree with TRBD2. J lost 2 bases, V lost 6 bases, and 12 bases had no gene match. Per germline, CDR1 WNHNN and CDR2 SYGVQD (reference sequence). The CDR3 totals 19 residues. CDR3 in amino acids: CASRAWTSGGPYTYNEQFF. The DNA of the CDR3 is TGCGCCAGCAGAGCCTGGACTAGCGGGGGGCCCTATACCTACAATGAGCAGTTCTTC.

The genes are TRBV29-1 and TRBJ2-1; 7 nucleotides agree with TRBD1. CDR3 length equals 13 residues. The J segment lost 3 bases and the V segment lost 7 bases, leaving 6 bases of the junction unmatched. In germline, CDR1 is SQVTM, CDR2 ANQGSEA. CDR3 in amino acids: CSADRADYNEQFF. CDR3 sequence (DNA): TGCAGCGCTGACAGGGCGGACTACAATGAGCAGTTCTTC.

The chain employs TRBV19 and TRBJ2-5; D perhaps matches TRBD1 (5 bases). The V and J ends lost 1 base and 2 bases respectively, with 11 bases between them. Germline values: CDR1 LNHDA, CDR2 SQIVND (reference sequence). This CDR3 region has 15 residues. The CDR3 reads CASSIGRDRQETQYF. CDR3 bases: TGTGCCAGTAGTATAGGGAGAGACAGACAAGAGACCCAGTACTTC.

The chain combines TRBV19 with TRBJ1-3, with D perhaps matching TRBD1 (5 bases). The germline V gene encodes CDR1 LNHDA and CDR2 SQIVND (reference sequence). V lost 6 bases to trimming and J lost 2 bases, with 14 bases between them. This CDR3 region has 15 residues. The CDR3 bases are TGTGCCAGTAGAAGGGGAGGGAGCGCTGGAAACACCATATATTTT. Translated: CASRRGGSAGNTIYF.

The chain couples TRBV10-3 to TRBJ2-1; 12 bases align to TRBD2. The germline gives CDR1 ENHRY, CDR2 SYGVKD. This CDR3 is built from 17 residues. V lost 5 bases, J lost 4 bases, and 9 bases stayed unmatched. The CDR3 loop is CAISWTSGKEGYNEQFF. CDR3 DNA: TGTGCCATCAGTTGGACTAGCGGGAAGGAGGGATACAATGAGCAGTTCTTC.

CDR3 residues: CASGSPPGSAFF. The CDR3 nucleotides are TGTGCTAGTGGTTCGCCCCCGGGGTCAGCTTTCTTT. The chain employs TRBV12-5 and TRBJ1-1, with D uncertain. The CDR3 runs to 12 residues. Between the trimmed V and J ends, which lost 4 bases and 10 bases, there was a span of 13 bases. The germline CDR1 and CDR2 sequences are LGHNT and FRNRAP.

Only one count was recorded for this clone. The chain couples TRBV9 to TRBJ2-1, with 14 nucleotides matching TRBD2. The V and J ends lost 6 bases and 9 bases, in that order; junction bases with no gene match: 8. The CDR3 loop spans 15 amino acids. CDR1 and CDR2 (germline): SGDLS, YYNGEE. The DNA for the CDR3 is TGTGCCAGCAATTCCGGGACTAGCGGGAGTAGTGAGCAGTTCTTC. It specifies CASNSGTSGSSEQFF.

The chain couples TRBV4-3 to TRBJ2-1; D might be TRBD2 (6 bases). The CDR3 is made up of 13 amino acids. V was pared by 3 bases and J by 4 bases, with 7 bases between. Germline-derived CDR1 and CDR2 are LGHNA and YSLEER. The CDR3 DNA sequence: TGCGCCAGCAGCCAGACTAGTTACAATGAGCAGTTCTTC. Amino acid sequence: CASSQTSYNEQFF.

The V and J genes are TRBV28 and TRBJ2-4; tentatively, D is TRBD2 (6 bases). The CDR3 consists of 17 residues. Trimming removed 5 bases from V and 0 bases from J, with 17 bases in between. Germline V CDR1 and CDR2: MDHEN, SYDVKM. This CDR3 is CASSRSLGLLAKNIQYF. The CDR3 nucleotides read TGTGCCAGCAGTCGCTCCCTGGGACTCTTAGCCAAAAACATTCAGTACTTC.

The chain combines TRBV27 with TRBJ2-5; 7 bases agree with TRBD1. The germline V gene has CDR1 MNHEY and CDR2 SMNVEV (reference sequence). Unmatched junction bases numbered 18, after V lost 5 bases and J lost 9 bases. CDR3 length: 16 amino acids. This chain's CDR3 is CASSRTRQGRGQAQYF. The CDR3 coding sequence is TGTGCCAGCAGTCGTACGCGACAGGGACGAGGCCAGGCCCAGTACTTC.

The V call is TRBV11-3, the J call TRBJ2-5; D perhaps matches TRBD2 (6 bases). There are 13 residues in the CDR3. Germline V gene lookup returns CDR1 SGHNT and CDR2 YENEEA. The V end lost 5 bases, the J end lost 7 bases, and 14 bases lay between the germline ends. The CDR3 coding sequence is TGTGCCAGCAGCCCCCTTGCGGGGATGACCCAGTACTTC. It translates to CASSPLAGMTQYF.

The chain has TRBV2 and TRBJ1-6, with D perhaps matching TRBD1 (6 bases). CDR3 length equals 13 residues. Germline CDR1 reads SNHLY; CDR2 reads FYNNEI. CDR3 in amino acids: CASTGTNNSPLHF. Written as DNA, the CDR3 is TGTGCTTCTACCGGGACAAATAATTCACCCCTCCACTTT.

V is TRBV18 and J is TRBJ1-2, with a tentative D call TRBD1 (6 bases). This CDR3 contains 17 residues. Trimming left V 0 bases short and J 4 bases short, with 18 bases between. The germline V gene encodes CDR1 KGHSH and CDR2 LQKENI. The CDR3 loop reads CASSPPGWTAPGYGYTF. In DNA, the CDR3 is TGTGCCAGCTCACCACCGGGGTGGACAGCTCCTGGCTATGGCTACACCTTC. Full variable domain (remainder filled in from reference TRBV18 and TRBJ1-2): NAGVMQNPRHLVRRRGQEARLRCSPMKGHSHVYWYRQLPEEGLKFMVYLQKENIIDESGMPKERFSAEFPKEGPSILRIQQVVRGDSAAYFCASSPPGWTAPGYGYTFGSGTRLTVV.

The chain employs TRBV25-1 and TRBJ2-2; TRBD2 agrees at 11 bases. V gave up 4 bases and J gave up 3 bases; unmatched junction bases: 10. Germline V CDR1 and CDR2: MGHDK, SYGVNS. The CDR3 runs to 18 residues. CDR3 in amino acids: CASSASWAGLADTGELFF. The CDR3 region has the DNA TGTGCCAGCAGTGCCTCCTGGGCGGGACTAGCGGACACCGGGGAGCTGTTTTTT.

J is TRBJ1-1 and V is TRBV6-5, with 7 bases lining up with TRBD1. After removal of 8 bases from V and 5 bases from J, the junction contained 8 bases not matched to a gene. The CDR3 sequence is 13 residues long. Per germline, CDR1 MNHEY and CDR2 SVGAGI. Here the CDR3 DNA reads TGTGCCAGCCGCTGGAGGGGGCGGACTGAAGCTTTCTTT. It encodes CASRWRGRTEAFF.

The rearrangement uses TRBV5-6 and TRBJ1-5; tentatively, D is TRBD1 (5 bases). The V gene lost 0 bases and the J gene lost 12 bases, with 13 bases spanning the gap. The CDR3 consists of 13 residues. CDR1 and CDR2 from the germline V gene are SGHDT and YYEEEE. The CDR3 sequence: CASSLAGGSSQHF. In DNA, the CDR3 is TGTGCCAGCAGCTTGGCCGGGGGTAGTAGCCAGCATTTT.